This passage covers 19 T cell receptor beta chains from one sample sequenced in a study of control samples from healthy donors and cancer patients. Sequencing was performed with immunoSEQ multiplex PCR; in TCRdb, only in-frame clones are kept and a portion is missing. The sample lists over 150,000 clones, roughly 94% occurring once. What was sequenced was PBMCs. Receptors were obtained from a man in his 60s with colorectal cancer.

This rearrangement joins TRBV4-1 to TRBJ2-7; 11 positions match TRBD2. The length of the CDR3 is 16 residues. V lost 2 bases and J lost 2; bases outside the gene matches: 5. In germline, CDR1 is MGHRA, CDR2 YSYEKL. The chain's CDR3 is CASSQILAGGPYEQYF. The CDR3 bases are TGCGCCAGCAGCCAAATATTAGCGGGGGGGCCCTACGAGCAGTACTTC.

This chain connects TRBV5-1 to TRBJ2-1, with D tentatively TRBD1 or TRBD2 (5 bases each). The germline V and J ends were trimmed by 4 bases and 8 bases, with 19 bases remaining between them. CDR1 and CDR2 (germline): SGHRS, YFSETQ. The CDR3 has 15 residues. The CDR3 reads CASSRVGDQMDEQFF. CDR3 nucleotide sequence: TGCGCCAGCAGCCGAGTGGGGGATCAAATGGATGAGCAGTTCTTC.

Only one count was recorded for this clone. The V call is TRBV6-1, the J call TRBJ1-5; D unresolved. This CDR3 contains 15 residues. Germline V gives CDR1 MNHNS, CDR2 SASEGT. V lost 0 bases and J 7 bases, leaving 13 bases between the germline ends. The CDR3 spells CASSEARLPGQPQHF. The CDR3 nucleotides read TGTGCCAGCAGTGAAGCGCGCCTACCGGGGCAGCCCCAGCATTTT.

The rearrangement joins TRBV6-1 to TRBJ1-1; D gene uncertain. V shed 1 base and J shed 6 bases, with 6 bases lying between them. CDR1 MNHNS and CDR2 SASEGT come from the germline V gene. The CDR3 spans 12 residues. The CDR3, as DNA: TGTGCCAGCAGTGAAGGAGGATCTGAAGCTTTCTTT. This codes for CASSEGGSEAFF.

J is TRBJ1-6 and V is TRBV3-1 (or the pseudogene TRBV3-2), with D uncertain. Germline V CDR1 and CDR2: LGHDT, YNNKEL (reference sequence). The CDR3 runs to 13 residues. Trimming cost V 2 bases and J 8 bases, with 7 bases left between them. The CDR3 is CASSQIRDSPLHF. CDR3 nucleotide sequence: TGTGCCAGCAGCCAAATAAGGGATTCACCCCTCCACTTT.

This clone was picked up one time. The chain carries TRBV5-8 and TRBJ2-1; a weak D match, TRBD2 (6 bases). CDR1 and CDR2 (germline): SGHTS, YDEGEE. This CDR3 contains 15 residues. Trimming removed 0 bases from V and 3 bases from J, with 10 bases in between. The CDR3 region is CASSLVLAGYNEQFF. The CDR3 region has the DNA TGTGCCAGCAGCTTGGTACTAGCCGGCTACAATGAGCAGTTCTTC.

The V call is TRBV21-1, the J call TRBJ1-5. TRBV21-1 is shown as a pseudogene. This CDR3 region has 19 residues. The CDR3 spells CASSKGGEKPPRRNQPQHF. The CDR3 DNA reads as TGTGCCAGCAGCAAAGGGGGGGAAAAACCACCCCGCCGGAATCAGCCCCAGCATTTT.

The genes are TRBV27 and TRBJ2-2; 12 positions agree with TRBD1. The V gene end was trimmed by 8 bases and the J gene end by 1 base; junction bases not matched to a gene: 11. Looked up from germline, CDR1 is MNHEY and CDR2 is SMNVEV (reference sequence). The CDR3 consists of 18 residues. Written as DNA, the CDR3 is TGTGCCAGCCGCCCGGGACAGGGGGCGATGTGGAACACCGGGGAGCTGTTTTTT. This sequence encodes CASRPGQGAMWNTGELFF.

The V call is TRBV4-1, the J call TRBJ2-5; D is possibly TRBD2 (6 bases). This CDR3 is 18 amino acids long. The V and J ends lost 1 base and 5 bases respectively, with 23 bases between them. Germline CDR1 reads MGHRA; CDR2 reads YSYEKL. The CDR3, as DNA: TGCGCCAGCAGCCAAGGATTCTTGGGCGGGGCGATGGGGGAGACCCAGTACTTC. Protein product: CASSQGFLGGAMGETQYF.

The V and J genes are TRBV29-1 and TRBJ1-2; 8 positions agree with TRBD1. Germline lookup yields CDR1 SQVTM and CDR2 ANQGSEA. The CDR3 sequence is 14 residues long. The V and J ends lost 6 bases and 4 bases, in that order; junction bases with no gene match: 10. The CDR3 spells CSVEEVQGGYGYTF. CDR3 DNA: TGCAGCGTAGAGGAGGTACAGGGGGGCTATGGCTACACCTTC.

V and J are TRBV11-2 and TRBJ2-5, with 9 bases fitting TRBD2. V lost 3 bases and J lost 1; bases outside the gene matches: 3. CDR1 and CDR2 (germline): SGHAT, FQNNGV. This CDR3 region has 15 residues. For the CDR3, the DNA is TGTGCCAGCAGCTTTTCACTAGCGGGCCAAGAGACCCAGTACTTC. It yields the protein CASSFSLAGQETQYF.

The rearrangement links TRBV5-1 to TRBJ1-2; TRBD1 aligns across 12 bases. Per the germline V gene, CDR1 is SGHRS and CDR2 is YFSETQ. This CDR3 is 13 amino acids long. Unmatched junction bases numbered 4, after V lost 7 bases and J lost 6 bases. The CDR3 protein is CASGTGGSDGYTF. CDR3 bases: TGCGCCAGCGGGACAGGGGGCTCGGATGGCTACACCTTC.

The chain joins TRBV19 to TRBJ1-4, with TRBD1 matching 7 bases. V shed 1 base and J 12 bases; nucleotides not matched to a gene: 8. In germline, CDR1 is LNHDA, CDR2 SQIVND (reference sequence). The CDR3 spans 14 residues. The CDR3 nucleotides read TGTGCCAGTAGTATAGCAGGGGGATTTGGGGAACTGTTTTTT. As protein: CASSIAGGFGELFF.

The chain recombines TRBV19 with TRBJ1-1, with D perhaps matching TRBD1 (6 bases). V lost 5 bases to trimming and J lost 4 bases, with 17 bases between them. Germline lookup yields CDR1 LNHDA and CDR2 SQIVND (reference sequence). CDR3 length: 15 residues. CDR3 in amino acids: CASSGETRGGTEAFF. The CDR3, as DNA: TGTGCCAGTAGTGGGGAGACAAGAGGGGGCACTGAAGCTTTCTTT.

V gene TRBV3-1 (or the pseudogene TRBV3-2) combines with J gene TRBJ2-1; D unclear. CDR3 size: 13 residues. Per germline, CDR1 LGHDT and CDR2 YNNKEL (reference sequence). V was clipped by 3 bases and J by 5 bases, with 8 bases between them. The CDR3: CASSHTTDNEQFF. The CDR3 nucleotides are TGTGCCAGCAGCCACACTACTGACAATGAGCAGTTCTTC.

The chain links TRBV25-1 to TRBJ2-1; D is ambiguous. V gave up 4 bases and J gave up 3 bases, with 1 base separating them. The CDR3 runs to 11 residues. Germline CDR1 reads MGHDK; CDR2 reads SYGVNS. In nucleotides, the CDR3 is TGTGCCAGCAGTGTCTACAATGAGCAGTTCTTC. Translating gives CASSVYNEQFF.

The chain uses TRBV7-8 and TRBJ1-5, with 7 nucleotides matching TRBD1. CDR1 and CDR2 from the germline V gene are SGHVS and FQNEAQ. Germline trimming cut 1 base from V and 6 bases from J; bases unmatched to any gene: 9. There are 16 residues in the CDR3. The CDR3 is CASSLVTGVVGQPQHF. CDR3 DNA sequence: TGTGCCAGCAGCTTAGTCACAGGGGTGGTCGGTCAGCCCCAGCATTTT.

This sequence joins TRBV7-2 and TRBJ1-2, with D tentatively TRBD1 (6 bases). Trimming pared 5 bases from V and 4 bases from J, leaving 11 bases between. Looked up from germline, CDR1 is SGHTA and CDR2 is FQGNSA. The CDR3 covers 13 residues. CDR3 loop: CASSRGQVYGYTF. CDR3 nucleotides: TGTGCCAGCAGCCGGGGACAAGTCTATGGCTACACCTTC. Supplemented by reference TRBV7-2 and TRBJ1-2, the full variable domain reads GAGVSQSPSNKVTEKGKDVELRCDPISGHTALYWYRQSLGQGLEFLIYFQGNSAPDKSGLPSDRFSAERTGGSVSTLTIQRTQQEDSAVYLCASSRGQVYGYTFGSGTRLTVV.

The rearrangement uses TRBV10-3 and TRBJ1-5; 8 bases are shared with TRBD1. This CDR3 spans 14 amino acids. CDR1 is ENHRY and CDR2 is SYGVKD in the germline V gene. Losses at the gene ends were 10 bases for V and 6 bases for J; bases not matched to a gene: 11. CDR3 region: CASRDRTVSQPQHF. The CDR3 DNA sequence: TGTGCCAGCCGGGACAGGACTGTTAGTCAGCCCCAGCATTTT.